This TCR beta chain stems from a study of cytomegalovirus exposure and HLA in healthy donors. Notes on the study in general: Rates of TCR association differed by HLA locus in a later analysis, with DRB1 highest and HLA-C lowest. Productive status was seen about 87% or about 30% of the time for most TCR beta V segments in an earlier analysis.

As regards this clone: Its antigen is currently unknown.

Germline V gene data show CDR1 as MNHNS and CDR2 as SASEGT. V lost 0 bases and J 4 bases, leaving 9 bases between the germline ends. This CDR3 region has 15 residues. The primer mix had 60 Vbeta and 13 Jbeta primers. TCRdb's copy holds only in-frame clones and misses some; the assay was immunoSEQ multiplex PCR. The data contain 130,000 to 150,000 clones, around 81% of them seen just once; the ten biggest clones take up about 6.8%. The TCR sequence derives from a man aged 35 to 55 in good health and CMV-seropositive. J is TRBJ2-2 and V is TRBV6-1; D gene ambiguous. Input material: PBMCs. CDR3 amino acids: CASSEALGATGELFF. The CDR3 DNA is TGTGCCAGCAGTGAAGCCCTAGGTGCCACCGGGGAGCTGTTTTTT.